The source of this T cell receptor beta chain is a study of blood T cells in healthy people across ages. The use of a sample-barcoded 5' primer and a J-beta primer mix characterized a second PCR of about 7 to 12 cycles. TCRdb re-derived calls from the 5' RACE reads in MiXCR, one entry per CDR3 protein. Counted here are 850,000 to 1,000,000 distinct CDR3 sequences, 40% to 60% occurring once; the ten biggest clones make up roughly 13%. Notes on the study in general: What prevented conclusive comparison of naive and antigen-experienced cells was that PBMCs were unsorted.

Worth noting for this clonotype: Its antigen is not known.

CDR1 SNHLY and CDR2 FYNNEI come from the germline V gene. The V gene lost 9 bases and the J gene lost 9 bases, with 6 bases spanning the gap. CDR3 length: 10 amino acids. The sequenced sample was blood. The chain uses TRBV2 and TRBJ1-6, with D tentatively TRBD1 (6 bases). The origin of this receptor is a man aged 25 to 40 in good health. CDR3 nucleotides: TGTGCCAGACAGGGTTCACCCCTCCACTTT. Translation gives CARQGSPLHF.